The rows below give T cell receptor beta chains drawn from one sample of a study of T cells in Graves' hyperthyroidism and ophthalmopathy. TCRdb re-derived calls from the multiplex PCR reads in MiXCR, one entry per CDR3 protein. This table has 700,000 or so distinct CDR3 sequences, approximately 16% appearing once. Input material: blood. These TCRs come from a man between 18 and 35 years old with Graves' hyperthyroidism. CDR3s include the opening cysteine and the closing phenylalanine or tryptophan. D genes are given only for firm matches. Clone size is not always given. Where it is, it says once, few, many or a class for expanded clones.

CDR3aa: CASSWDNRRRDTEAFF; CDR3nt: TGCGCCAGCAGCTGGGACAACAGGAGAAGGGACACTGAAGCTTTCTTT; d_gene: NA; len: 16; j_gene: TRBJ1-1; v_gene: TRBV5-1; abundance: NA
CDR3aa: CAWSPGPGELFF; CDR3nt: TGTGCCTGGAGTCCGGGGCCCGGGGAGCTGTTTTTT; d_gene: NA; len: 12; j_gene: TRBJ2-2; v_gene: TRBV30; abundance: few
CDR3aa: CASSLEAIPQYF; CDR3nt: TGTGCCAGCAGTTTAGAGGCCATCCCGCAGTATTTT; d_gene: NA; len: 12; j_gene: TRBJ2-3; v_gene: TRBV12-3/TRBV12-4; abundance: many
CDR3aa: CASRAGPNEQFF; CDR3nt: TGTGCCAGCAGAGCGGGGCCCAATGAGCAGTTCTTC; d_gene: TRBD2; len: 12; j_gene: TRBJ2-1; v_gene: TRBV2; abundance: few
CDR3aa: CASAAGYQETQYF; CDR3nt: TGTGCCAGCGCGGCGGGGTACCAAGAGACCCAGTACTTC; d_gene: NA; len: 13; j_gene: TRBJ2-5; v_gene: TRBV7-2; abundance: many
CDR3aa: CSASPGGMNTEAFF; CDR3nt: TGCAGTGCTAGCCCAGGGGGGATGAACACTGAAGCTTTCTTT; d_gene: TRBD1; len: 14; j_gene: TRBJ1-1; v_gene: TRBV20-1; abundance: few
CDR3aa: CASSGDLSTEAFF; CDR3nt: TGTGCCAGCAGTGGCGACCTGAGCACTGAAGCTTTCTTT; d_gene: NA; len: 13; j_gene: TRBJ1-1; v_gene: TRBV6-1; abundance: many
CDR3aa: CAIRTGASSYEQYF; CDR3nt: TGTGCCATCAGAACAGGGGCGAGCTCCTACGAGCAGTACTTC; d_gene: TRBD1; len: 14; j_gene: TRBJ2-7; v_gene: TRBV10-3; abundance: many
CDR3aa: CASSAGHFLGRIRDGEQYF; CDR3nt: TGTGCCAGCTCAGCGGGTCACTTTCTGGGACGGATCCGCGATGGGGAGCAGTACTTC; d_gene: NA; len: 19; j_gene: TRBJ2-7; v_gene: TRBV18; abundance: NA
CDR3aa: CSAYPRFFEDTEAFF; CDR3nt: TGCAGTGCTTATCCCCGATTCTTCGAAGACACTGAAGCTTTCTTT; d_gene: NA; len: 15; j_gene: TRBJ1-1; v_gene: TRBV20-1; abundance: NA
CDR3aa: CASSFGTSGGTDTQYF; CDR3nt: TGTGCCAGCAGCTTCGGGACTAGCGGAGGCACAGATACGCAGTATTTT; d_gene: TRBD2; len: 16; j_gene: TRBJ2-3; v_gene: TRBV11-2; abundance: many
CDR3aa: CASSIGLAGATGTQYF; CDR3nt: TGTGCCAGCAGCATTGGACTAGCGGGCGCCACGGGTACGCAGTATTTT; d_gene: TRBD2; len: 16; j_gene: TRBJ2-3; v_gene: TRBV11-2; abundance: few
CDR3aa: CASSTPLAGTHYNEQFF; CDR3nt: TGTGCCAGCAGCACGCCACTTGCAGGGACCCATTACAATGAGCAGTTCTTC; d_gene: NA; len: 17; j_gene: TRBJ2-1; v_gene: TRBV7-9; abundance: NA
CDR3aa: CSATRGGQNIQYF; CDR3nt: TGCAGTGCGACCCGGGGGGGCCAAAACATTCAGTACTTC; d_gene: TRBD2; len: 13; j_gene: TRBJ2-4; v_gene: TRBV20-1; abundance: many
CDR3aa: CASSPGGKTRGKLFF; CDR3nt: TGTGCCAGCAGTCCCGGCGGTAAGACGAGGGGAAAACTGTTTTTT; d_gene: NA; len: 15; j_gene: TRBJ1-4; v_gene: TRBV27; abundance: many
CDR3aa: CSASGRRGYTDTQYF; CDR3nt: TGCAGTGCTAGCGGGAGGAGGGGGTACACAGATACGCAGTATTTT; d_gene: NA; len: 15; j_gene: TRBJ2-3; v_gene: TRBV20-1; abundance: few
CDR3aa: CASSLLGDTGELFF; CDR3nt: TGTGCCAGCAGTCTCCTTGGGGACACCGGGGAGCTGTTTTTT; d_gene: NA; len: 14; j_gene: TRBJ2-2; v_gene: TRBV6-1; abundance: few
CDR3aa: CASRDYTGELFF; CDR3nt: TGTGCCAGCAGGGACTACACCGGGGAGCTGTTTTTT; d_gene: NA; len: 12; j_gene: TRBJ2-2; v_gene: TRBV28; abundance: NA
CDR3aa: CASGLDSGLAGAGELFF; CDR3nt: TGTGCTAGTGGTTTGGATAGTGGACTAGCGGGAGCCGGGGAGCTGTTTTTT; d_gene: TRBD2; len: 17; j_gene: TRBJ2-2; v_gene: TRBV12-5; abundance: NA
CDR3aa: CASSEGDLRFYNEQFF; CDR3nt: TGTGCCAGCAGTGAAGGGGATCTACGATTCTACAATGAGCAGTTCTTC; d_gene: NA; len: 16; j_gene: TRBJ2-1; v_gene: TRBV25-1; abundance: few
CDR3aa: CASSVTGTTGNTIYF; CDR3nt: TGTGCCAGCAGCGTAACCGGGACAACTGGAAACACCATATATTTT; d_gene: NA; len: 15; j_gene: TRBJ1-3; v_gene: TRBV9; abundance: NA
CDR3aa: CASSRDVEKLFF; CDR3nt: TGTGCCAGCAGCCGGGACGTCGAAAAACTGTTTTTT; d_gene: NA; len: 12; j_gene: TRBJ1-4; v_gene: TRBV13; abundance: many
CDR3aa: CASSFVPTSGSLNTDTQYF; CDR3nt: TGTGCCAGCAGCTTCGTCCCGACTAGCGGGAGTCTGAACACAGATACGCAGTATTTT; d_gene: TRBD2; len: 19; j_gene: TRBJ2-3; v_gene: TRBV7-9; abundance: many
CDR3aa: CSAPDGRDPYNEQFF; CDR3nt: TGCAGTGCCCCAGACGGGCGGGACCCCTACAATGAGCAGTTCTTC; d_gene: NA; len: 15; j_gene: TRBJ2-1; v_gene: TRBV20-1; abundance: many
CDR3aa: CASSVSDGEQFF; CDR3nt: TGTGCCAGCAGCGTATCGGATGGTGAGCAGTTCTTC; d_gene: NA; len: 12; j_gene: TRBJ2-1; v_gene: TRBV9; abundance: many
CDR3aa: CAWRHRGITYEQYF; CDR3nt: TGTGCCTGGAGGCACCGAGGGATAACCTACGAGCAGTACTTC; d_gene: NA; len: 14; j_gene: TRBJ2-7; v_gene: TRBV30; abundance: NA
CDR3aa: CASSVHQGQEDNEQFF; CDR3nt: TGTGCCAGCAGCGTTCACCAGGGACAGGAGGACAATGAGCAGTTCTTC; d_gene: TRBD1; len: 16; j_gene: TRBJ2-1; v_gene: TRBV9; abundance: few
CDR3aa: CASSDRGSLQYF; CDR3nt: TGTGCCAGCAGTGATAGAGGTTCCCTGCAGTATTTT; d_gene: NA; len: 12; j_gene: TRBJ2-3; v_gene: TRBV2; abundance: many
CDR3aa: CASSRGTGGYQETQYF; CDR3nt: TGTGCCAGCAGCCGAGGGACAGGGGGGTACCAAGAGACCCAGTACTTC; d_gene: TRBD1; len: 16; j_gene: TRBJ2-5; v_gene: TRBV7-9; abundance: many
CDR3aa: CASSPRLAGDYNEQFF; CDR3nt: TGTGCCAGCTCACCGAGACTTGCGGGAGACTACAATGAGCAGTTCTTC; d_gene: TRBD2; len: 16; j_gene: TRBJ2-1; v_gene: TRBV18; abundance: many
CDR3aa: CASSLARTYNEQFF; CDR3nt: TGTGCCAGCAGTTTAGCCCGGACCTACAATGAGCAGTTCTTC; d_gene: NA; len: 14; j_gene: TRBJ2-1; v_gene: TRBV28; abundance: few
CDR3aa: CASSQDRVGYEQYF; CDR3nt: TGTGCCAGCAGCCAAGACCGGGTGGGGTACGAGCAGTACTTC; d_gene: NA; len: 14; j_gene: TRBJ2-7; v_gene: TRBV3-1; abundance: NA
CDR3aa: CASSVTGSGTDTQYF; CDR3nt: TGTGCCAGCAGTGTTACAGGCTCGGGCACAGATACGCAGTATTTT; d_gene: NA; len: 15; j_gene: TRBJ2-3; v_gene: TRBV25-1; abundance: many
CDR3aa: CSVPRVDRPLLGSYEQYF; CDR3nt: TGCAGCGTCCCCCGAGTGGACAGGCCGTTACTAGGCTCCTACGAGCAGTACTTC; d_gene: TRBD1; len: 18; j_gene: TRBJ2-7; v_gene: TRBV29-1; abundance: few
CDR3aa: CASSQDVIENTGELFF; CDR3nt: TGTGCCAGCAGCCAAGATGTAATAGAGAACACCGGGGAGCTGTTTTTT; d_gene: NA; len: 16; j_gene: TRBJ2-2; v_gene: TRBV3-1; abundance: NA
CDR3aa: CSVVRRLATDTQYF; CDR3nt: TGCAGTGTTGTTAGGCGTTTAGCAACAGATACGCAGTATTTT; d_gene: NA; len: 14; j_gene: TRBJ2-3; v_gene: TRBV20-1; abundance: NA
CDR3aa: CASSLYQIEETQYF; CDR3nt: TGTGCCAGCAGCTTGTACCAGATTGAAGAGACCCAGTACTTC; d_gene: NA; len: 14; j_gene: TRBJ2-5; v_gene: TRBV7-9; abundance: NA
CDR3aa: CSARDRRRGTTQETQYF; CDR3nt: TGCAGTGCTAGAGATCGTCGGAGGGGTACGACCCAAGAGACCCAGTACTTC; d_gene: NA; len: 17; j_gene: TRBJ2-5; v_gene: TRBV20-1; abundance: NA
CDR3aa: CASSDTSGRGKTQYF; CDR3nt: TGTGCCAGCAGTGACACTAGCGGGAGGGGGAAGACCCAGTACTTC; d_gene: TRBD2; len: 15; j_gene: TRBJ2-5; v_gene: TRBV6-1; abundance: NA
CDR3aa: CSARPGGQPQHF; CDR3nt: TGCAGTGCTAGACCAGGAGGGCAGCCCCAGCATTTT; d_gene: NA; len: 12; j_gene: TRBJ1-5; v_gene: TRBV20-1; abundance: many
CDR3aa: CASSLSARGNEQFF; CDR3nt: TGTGCCAGCAGTTTATCCGCCCGCGGGAATGAGCAGTTCTTC; d_gene: NA; len: 14; j_gene: TRBJ2-1; v_gene: TRBV12-3/TRBV12-4; abundance: NA
CDR3aa: CASYTSRGPNYGYTF; CDR3nt: TGTGCCAGCTATACCTCCAGGGGGCCAAACTATGGCTACACCTTC; d_gene: TRBD1; len: 15; j_gene: TRBJ1-2; v_gene: TRBV28; abundance: many
CDR3aa: CASSQRLREEETQYF; CDR3nt: TGCGCCAGCAGCCAACGACTACGGGAGGAAGAGACCCAGTACTTC; d_gene: TRBD2; len: 15; j_gene: TRBJ2-5; v_gene: TRBV4-1; abundance: NA
CDR3aa: CASSFNTGTVYNEQFF; CDR3nt: TGTGCCAGCAGCTTTAACACCGGGACGGTATACAATGAGCAGTTCTTC; d_gene: NA; len: 16; j_gene: TRBJ2-1; v_gene: TRBV5-6; abundance: once
CDR3aa: CASKGGGSYNEQFF; CDR3nt: TGTGCCAGCAAAGGGGGTGGCTCCTACAATGAGCAGTTCTTC; d_gene: NA; len: 14; j_gene: TRBJ2-1; v_gene: TRBV28; abundance: many
CDR3aa: CASRGRWDPTINEQFF; CDR3nt: TGTGCCAGTAGGGGGAGATGGGATCCAACGATAAATGAGCAGTTCTTC; d_gene: NA; len: 16; j_gene: TRBJ2-1; v_gene: TRBV19; abundance: NA
CDR3aa: CSAAEDAGGTEAFF; CDR3nt: TGCAGTGCTGCCGAGGACGCAGGGGGGACTGAAGCTTTCTTT; d_gene: TRBD1; len: 14; j_gene: TRBJ1-1; v_gene: TRBV20-1; abundance: NA
CDR3aa: CASSLTSQGANFGSPLHF; CDR3nt: TGCGCCAGCAGCCTCACAAGTCAGGGGGCGAACTTCGGTTCACCCCTCCACTTT; d_gene: TRBD1; len: 18; j_gene: TRBJ1-6; v_gene: TRBV5-1; abundance: NA
CDR3aa: CSALRAGSYEQYF; CDR3nt: TGCAGTGCTTTACGGGCGGGGAGCTACGAGCAGTACTTC; d_gene: NA; len: 13; j_gene: TRBJ2-7; v_gene: TRBV20-1; abundance: many
CDR3aa: CASSPGGGTLYNEQFF; CDR3nt: TGCGCCAGCAGCCCGGGGGGGGGCACCCTCTACAATGAGCAGTTCTTC; d_gene: TRBD2; len: 16; j_gene: TRBJ2-1; v_gene: TRBV5-1; abundance: NA
CDR3aa: CASKANSGANVLTF; CDR3nt: TGTGCCAGCAAAGCTAACTCTGGGGCCAACGTCCTGACTTTC; d_gene: NA; len: 14; j_gene: TRBJ2-6; v_gene: TRBV5-6; abundance: NA
CDR3aa: CATSESGPGRNEQFF; CDR3nt: TGTGCCACCAGTGAGAGCGGCCCGGGGAGGAATGAGCAGTTCTTC; d_gene: NA; len: 15; j_gene: TRBJ2-1; v_gene: TRBV24-1; abundance: NA
CDR3aa: CASSPGQGEQPQHF; CDR3nt: TGTGCCAGCAGCCCGGGACAGGGGGAGCAGCCCCAGCATTTT; d_gene: TRBD1; len: 14; j_gene: TRBJ1-5; v_gene: TRBV28; abundance: many
CDR3aa: CASSLGLGTGDTEAFF; CDR3nt: TGTGCCAGCAGTTTAGGTTTGGGGACAGGTGACACTGAAGCTTTCTTT; d_gene: TRBD1; len: 16; j_gene: TRBJ1-1; v_gene: TRBV28; abundance: few